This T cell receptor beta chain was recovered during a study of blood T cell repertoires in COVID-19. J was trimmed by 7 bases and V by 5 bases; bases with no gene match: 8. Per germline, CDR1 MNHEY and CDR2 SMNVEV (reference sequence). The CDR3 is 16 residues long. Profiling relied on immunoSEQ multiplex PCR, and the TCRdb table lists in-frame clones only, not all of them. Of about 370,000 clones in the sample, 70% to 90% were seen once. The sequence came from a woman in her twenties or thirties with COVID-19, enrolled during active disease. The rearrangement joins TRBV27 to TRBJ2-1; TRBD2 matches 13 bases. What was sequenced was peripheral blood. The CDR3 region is CASSPRLAGGLNEQFF. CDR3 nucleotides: TGTGCCAGCAGTCCCAGACTAGCGGGAGGCTTAAATGAGCAGTTCTTC.